This T cell receptor beta chain was identified in a study of response to subunit inactivated influenza vaccine. Study observations and caveats: There was a suggestion from the authors that each seasonal influenza vaccination recruits few new T cells.

Germline V CDR1 and CDR2: LNHDA, SQIVND (reference sequence). This CDR3 is 11 amino acids long. Trimming shortened V by 5 bases and J by 4 bases, and 6 bases separated the two germline ends. This clonotype was counted many times. Its cognate antigen is unknown. TCRdb redid the calling of the RT-PCR reads with MiXCR, one entry per CDR3 protein. The sample has roughly 570,000 distinct CDR3 sequences; approximately 14% are singletons. This TCR derives from a man aged 45 to 65 who received an inactivated influenza vaccine. The sequenced sample was PBMCs from blood, obtained about 13 days after vaccination. The chain has TRBV19 and TRBJ2-7, with no clear D. Here the CDR3 DNA reads TGTGCCAGTAGTGGATTTTACGAGCAGTACTTC. Translated, it gives CASSGFYEQYF.